The 18 T cell receptor beta chains reported below all come from one sample, sequenced in a study of blood T cells in healthy people across ages. A sample-barcoded 5' primer and a J-beta primer mix were used in a second PCR of roughly 6 to 11 cycles. TCRdb itself ran the 5' RACE reads through MiXCR, one entry per CDR3 protein. The sample comprises hundreds of thousands of distinct CDR3 sequences, roughly 30% of which are singletons, and 15% to 17% rests with the top ten. The sample was blood. The receptor set was obtained from a woman over 75 in good health.

This clonotype was found many times. The chain couples TRBV10-3 to TRBJ1-3, with D hard to call. From germline, CDR1 is ENHRY and CDR2 SYGVKD. This CDR3 region has 12 residues. Trimming left V 8 bases short and J 7 bases short, with 12 bases between. CDR3 sequence: CAIGGNSNTIYF. The DNA of the CDR3 is TGTGCCATCGGCGGGAATTCGAACACCATATATTTT.

This clonotype has ten or more counts. The V gene is TRBV13, the J gene TRBJ2-5; TRBD2 matches 15 bases. Germline V lookup: CDR1 PRHDT, CDR2 FYEKMQ (reference sequence). Losses at the gene ends were 5 bases for V and 2 bases for J; bases not matched to a gene: 9. The CDR3 is made up of 18 amino acids. As DNA, the CDR3 is TGTGCCAGCAGCGGGGGACTAGCGGGGGGAAGGAGGCAAGAGACCCAGTACTTC. Translated, it gives CASSGGLAGGRRQETQYF.

The CDR3 loop reads CASSLSSRGGTQYF. CDR3 coding DNA: TGTGCCAGCAGCTTATCGTCTAGGGGCGGGACCCAGTACTTC. The rearrangement joins TRBV7-3 to TRBJ2-5; weak D call: TRBD1 (5 bases). The V and J ends lost 2 bases and 7 bases respectively, with 14 bases between them. The length of the CDR3 is 14 residues. Germline CDR1 is SGHTA and CDR2 is FQGTGA.

The chain recombines TRBV7-2 with TRBJ1-6; 7 bases match TRBD1. Germline V gene data show CDR1 as SGHTA and CDR2 as FQGNSA. CDR3 length equals 14 residues. V lost 5 bases to trimming and J lost 6 bases; unmatched junction nucleotides: 4. For the CDR3, the DNA is TGTGCCAGCAGCCACGGGACAGCTAATTCACCCCTCCACTTT. Translation gives CASSHGTANSPLHF.

This clonotype was counted ten times or more. The chain links TRBV6-6 to TRBJ1-1; D possibly corresponds to TRBD1 (6 bases). Germline lookup yields CDR1 MNHNY and CDR2 SVGAGI (reference sequence). Trimming left V 0 bases short and J 4 bases short, with 6 bases between. The CDR3 sequence is 13 residues long. CDR3: CASSYSGGTEAFF. The CDR3 region has the DNA TGTGCCAGCAGTTACTCAGGGGGCACTGAAGCTTTCTTT.

This clonotype was found many times. The J gene is TRBJ2-3, the V gene TRBV20-1; D is unclear. This CDR3 contains 14 residues. Germline CDR1 is DFQATT and CDR2 is SNEGSKA (reference sequence). V lost 0 bases, J lost 4 bases, and 11 bases lay in between. The CDR3 DNA follows: TGCAGTGCTAGAGATGATTCGGTCGCAGATACGCAGTATTTT. Amino acid sequence: CSARDDSVADTQYF.

This chain joins TRBV12-3 or TRBV12-4 and TRBJ1-2, with 10 bases lining up with TRBD1. This CDR3 has 18 residues. V dropped 3 bases and J dropped 0; count of bases not matched to a gene: 10. CDR3 sequence: CASSLKLDRGRANYGYTF. DNA for the CDR3: TGTGCCAGCAGTTTGAAATTGGACAGGGGGAGAGCTAACTATGGCTACACCTTC.

The table lists this clonotype with a few counts. The chain employs TRBV6-1 and TRBJ1-2, with 10 bases fitting TRBD1. The germline V gene encodes CDR1 MNHNS and CDR2 SASEGT. J lost 7 bases, V lost 7 bases, and 9 bases had no gene match. The CDR3 consists of 14 residues. The chain's CDR3 is CASTPTGGFSGYTF. The CDR3 DNA reads as TGTGCCAGCACCCCGACAGGGGGCTTCTCTGGCTACACCTTC.

This clonotype has only a few counts. The chain is built from TRBV9 and TRBJ1-1; 8 bases are a match to TRBD1. With V trimmed by 3 bases and J by 3 bases, 7 bases remained unmatched. There are 15 residues in the CDR3. The germline CDR1 and CDR2 sequences are SGDLS and YYNGEE. CDR3 sequence (DNA): TGTGCCAGCAGCGCGGGGACAGGCTGGGACACTGAAGCTTTCTTT. Its translation is CASSAGTGWDTEAFF.

This clonotype was detected once. V is TRBV12-3 or TRBV12-4 and J is TRBJ2-3; perhaps TRBD1 as D (5 bases). The CDR3 totals 13 residues. V dropped 7 bases and J dropped 13 bases, with 21 bases sitting between them. The CDR3 is CASTRDSTDAEYF. CDR3 coding DNA: TGTGCCAGCACCCGAGACAGCACAGATGCGGAGTATTTT.

This clonotype appeared a few times. With a much larger clone just one base away, this may be a read error. This rearrangement joins TRBV20-1 to TRBJ2-5; TRBD2 aligns across 7 bases. The J call may be wrong; the DNA end is better matched by TRBJ2-1. The CDR3 runs to 15 residues. Germline CDR1 is DFQATT and CDR2 is SNEGSKA (reference sequence). As DNA, the CDR3 is TGCAGTGCTAGTGGGCTAGCGGCGTACCAAGAGACCCAGTTCTTC. This translates into CSASGLAAYQETQFF.

The chain uses TRBV7-3 and TRBJ2-1, with D hard to call. CDR3 length: 15 amino acids. Trimming stripped 5 bases from V and 13 bases from J, with 24 bases between. The germline CDR1 and CDR2 sequences are SGHTA and FQGTGA. CDR3 sequence reads: CASSPAPGYQETQFF. DNA of the CDR3: TGTGCCAGCAGCCCTGCCCCCGGGTATCAAGAGACCCAGTTCTTC. The whole variable domain, remainder taken from reference TRBV7-3 and TRBJ2-1, is GAGVSQTPSNKVTEKGKYVELRCDPISGHTALYWYRQSLGQGPEFLIYFQGTGAADDSGLPNDRFFAVRPEGSVSTLKIQRTERGDSAVYLCASSPAPGYQETQFFGPGTRLTVL.

This clonotype was observed a few times. Germline and junction disagree at one end, which may indicate a read error. The chain links TRBV6-6 to TRBJ1-2; 8 nucleotides match TRBD1. CDR1 is MNHNY, CDR2 SVGAGI, per germline (reference sequence). The CDR3 extends over 15 amino acids. CDR3 loop: CAGSYSAGGNYGYTF. The CDR3 DNA reads TGTGCCGGCAGTTACTCCGCAGGGGGCAACTATGGCTACACCTTC.

This clonotype appeared once. The chain uses TRBV20-1 and TRBJ2-5, with 9 bases identical to TRBD1. Judging by the DNA end, TRBJ2-1 fits better; the J call may be wrong. Looked up from germline, CDR1 is DFQATT and CDR2 is SNEGSKA (reference sequence). This CDR3 is built from 15 residues. The CDR3 loop reads CSARDQDRGSETQFF. DNA of the CDR3: TGCAGTGCTAGAGATCAAGACAGGGGGTCCGAGACCCAGTTCTTC.

The chain combines TRBV5-1 with TRBJ2-3; no reliable D call. Germline CDR1 SGHRS, CDR2 YFSETQ. The CDR3 totals 13 residues. Trimming left V 0 bases short and J 5 bases short, with 7 bases between. The CDR3 DNA sequence: TGCGCCAGCAGCTTGGCCGAGAGAGATACGCAGTATTTT. It yields the protein CASSLAERDTQYF.

This clonotype was seen more than once but under ten times. The chain links TRBV5-4 to TRBJ2-3, with D maybe TRBD1 (6 bases). V lost 1 base, J lost 0 bases, and 15 bases lay in between. The CDR3 has 17 amino acids. Germline-derived CDR1 and CDR2 are SGHNT and YYREEE (reference sequence). The CDR3 loop is CASSLTMGAASTDTQYF. As DNA, the CDR3 is TGTGCCAGCAGCTTGACTATGGGGGCAGCTAGCACAGATACGCAGTATTTT.

The table lists this clonotype with a count of one. The V and J genes are TRBV7-3 and TRBJ2-3, with 8 bases identical to TRBD2. Germline V gene data show CDR1 as SGHTA and CDR2 as FQGTGA. The CDR3 is made up of 15 amino acids. The junction had 5 bases not matched to a gene; V was cut back by 5 bases and J by 1 base. The CDR3 coding sequence is TGTGCCAGCAGCCCATCAGCGGGGGGCACAGATACGCAGTATTTT. Translation gives CASSPSAGGTDTQYF.

The CDR3 region has the DNA TGTGCCACCAGCAGTTTGGACGAGGGCAATCAGCCCCAGCATTTT. Its translation is CATSSLDEGNQPQHF. The V gene is TRBV15, the J gene TRBJ1-5; D gene unclear. Germline V gene sequence: CDR1 LNHNV, CDR2 YYDKDF (reference sequence). The CDR3 extends over 15 amino acids. V lost 3 bases to trimming and J lost 2 bases, with 11 bases between them. Complete variable domain (other parts from reference TRBV15 and TRBJ1-5): DAMVIQNPRYQVTQFGKPVTLSCSQTLNHNVMYWYQQKSSQAPKLLFHYYDKDFNNEADTPDNFQSRRPNTSFCFLDIRSPGLGDTAMYLCATSSLDEGNQPQHFGDGTRLSIL.